The 15 T cell receptor beta chains below were found in one sample sequenced in a study of blood T cell repertoires in COVID-19 (dated by TCRdb to between 2020 and 2021). Libraries were constructed by the immunoSEQ multiplex PCR assay. Here the immuneACCESS table is served through TCRdb, limited to in-frame sequences with V and J called. Missing clones are a known gap in these copies; in checked studies unresolved V genes cover under half, and the rest lacks a known reason. This sample gives about 250,000 clones in total; approximately 84% of them show up just once. The ten largest clones represent 15% to 19% of the sample. Sequenced input: PBMCs or T cells enriched from blood (not recorded which). The source of these receptors is a young man who had recovered from COVID-19.

The chain uses TRBV5-1 and TRBJ2-1; tentatively, D is TRBD1 (6 bases). The CDR3 length is 12 residues. In germline, CDR1 is SGHRS, CDR2 YFSETQ. V was cut by 7 bases and J by 10 bases, with 15 bases left in between. Here the CDR3 reads CASGVTGQEQFF. DNA for the CDR3: TGCGCCAGCGGCGTGACGGGACAAGAGCAGTTCTTC.

The chain uses TRBV2 and TRBJ1-6, with 10 bases identical to TRBD1. From germline, CDR1 is SNHLY and CDR2 FYNNEI. The CDR3 spans 16 residues. V gave up 6 bases and J gave up 7 bases; unmatched junction bases: 9. The CDR3: CASSSEWTGGNSPLHF. The DNA of the CDR3 is TGTGCCAGCAGCAGCGAGTGGACAGGGGGGAATTCACCCCTCCACTTT.

The V and J genes are TRBV13 and TRBJ1-2, with 7 bases fitting TRBD1. The length of the CDR3 is 13 residues. V was clipped by 6 bases and J by 4 bases; unmatched bases: 5. From germline, CDR1 is PRHDT and CDR2 FYEKMQ (reference sequence). The DNA for the CDR3 is TGTGCCAGCAGTCCCGGGACAGCCTATGGCTACACCTTC. Translating it yields CASSPGTAYGYTF.

The chain links TRBV6-5 to TRBJ2-1, with 9 bases that match TRBD2. With 2 bases clipped from V and 7 bases from J, the junction kept 9 bases outside the gene matches. Germline loops: CDR1 MNHEY, CDR2 SVGAGI. The CDR3 totals 16 residues. The CDR3 protein is CASSYLSGSMENEQFF. CDR3 nucleotide sequence: TGTGCCAGCAGTTACCTTAGCGGGAGTATGGAAAATGAGCAGTTCTTC.

The chain is built from TRBV14 and TRBJ2-1, with D perhaps TRBD1 (6 bases). The CDR3 covers 15 residues. V shed 4 bases and J shed 1 base, with 11 bases lying between them. The germline V gene encodes CDR1 SGHDN and CDR2 FVKESK. The CDR3 nucleotides read TGTGCCAGCAGCCTTCGGGACATTTCCTACAATGAGCAGTTCTTC. This encodes CASSLRDISYNEQFF.

The rearrangement joins TRBV30 to TRBJ2-5; D gene unclear. V was cut by 1 base and J by 4 bases, with 10 bases left in between. This CDR3 spans 13 amino acids. Germline V lookup: CDR1 GTSNPN, CDR2 SVGIG (reference sequence). CDR3 nucleotide sequence: TGTGCCTGGAGTGCGGTCTCGGGAGAGACCCAGTACTTC. It translates to CAWSAVSGETQYF. The full variable domain, in which reference TRBV30 and TRBJ2-5 provide the parts outside the CDR3, is SQTIHQWPATLVQPVGSPLSLECTVEGTSNPNLYWYRQAAGRGLQLLFYSVGIGQISSEVPQNLSASRPQDRQFILSSKKLLLSDSGFYLCAWSAVSGETQYFGPGTRLLVL.

J is TRBJ1-1 and V is TRBV9; perhaps TRBD1 as D (6 bases). CDR3 length: 17 amino acids. Germline CDR1 is SGDLS and CDR2 is YYNGEE. Trimming removed 0 bases from V and 1 base from J, with 16 bases in between. The CDR3 DNA reads TGTGCCAGCAGCGTAGACCCTTATAACAGGGCGAACACTGAAGCTTTCTTT. Amino acid sequence: CASSVDPYNRANTEAFF.

V is TRBV2 and J is TRBJ1-2, with 7 bases lining up with TRBD1. Germline CDR1 and CDR2: SNHLY and FYNNEI. V lost 1 base, J lost 7 bases, and 6 bases stayed unmatched. The CDR3 length is 14 residues. The CDR3 nucleotides read TGTGCCAGCAGTGAAGTGGCAGGGGGGCTTGGCTACACCTTC. Protein: CASSEVAGGLGYTF.

This clone showed up just once. The rearrangement joins TRBV11-2 to TRBJ1-1; D unclear. The germline CDR1 and CDR2 sequences are SGHAT and FQNNGV. Trimming shortened V by 2 bases and J by 1 base, and 5 bases separated the two germline ends. The CDR3 totals 13 residues. CDR3 sequence: CASSLPSNTEAFF. DNA for the CDR3: TGTGCCAGCAGCTTACCGTCGAACACTGAAGCTTTCTTT.

The V and J genes are TRBV30 and TRBJ1-2; 7 nucleotides match TRBD1. V gave up 5 bases and J gave up 6 bases; unmatched junction bases: 9. Germline lookup yields CDR1 GTSNPN and CDR2 SVGIG (reference sequence). This CDR3 comprises 13 residues. CDR3 sequence (DNA): TGTGCCTGGGCCTGGGGACAGCTACATGGCTACACCTTC. Encoded protein: CAWAWGQLHGYTF.

The rearrangement links TRBV7-9 to TRBJ2-5; D remains ambiguous. This CDR3 contains 12 residues. V dropped 3 bases and J dropped 5 bases, with 7 bases sitting between them. Per germline, CDR1 SEHNR and CDR2 FQNEAQ (reference sequence). CDR3 residues: CASSFQRETQYF. CDR3 DNA: TGTGCCAGCAGCTTTCAGCGTGAGACCCAGTACTTC.

This sequence joins TRBV18 and TRBJ1-5; 9 positions agree with TRBD1. V gave up 0 bases and J gave up 7 bases; unmatched junction bases: 10. Germline CDR1 is KGHSH and CDR2 is LQKENI. The CDR3 sequence is 17 residues long. CDR3 residues: CASSPPTGTGSGQPQHF. DNA of the CDR3: TGTGCCAGCTCACCACCTACTGGGACAGGGTCTGGACAGCCCCAGCATTTT.

CDR3 sequence reads: CAGNPGDYNSPLHF. As DNA, the CDR3 is TGTGCCGGAAACCCCGGGGACTATAATTCACCCCTCCACTTT. The V call is TRBV6-5, the J call TRBJ1-6; D gene ambiguous. The germline CDR1 and CDR2 sequences are MNHEY and SVGAGI. CDR3 length: 14 residues. V was trimmed by 11 bases and J by 3 bases, leaving 14 bases between them.

This clone was seen just once. The V gene is TRBV6-6, the J gene TRBJ1-5, with 10 bases lining up with TRBD1. Trimming took 5 bases from V and 5 from J; bases not matched to a gene: 3. The CDR3 loop spans 14 amino acids. The germline CDR1 and CDR2 sequences are MNHNY and SVGAGI (reference sequence). The CDR3 bases are TGTGCCAGCAGTGAGGGACAGGGGTATCAGCCCCAGCATTTT. Protein product: CASSEGQGYQPQHF.

This chain links TRBV5-1 with TRBJ1-1; weak D call: TRBD1 (5 bases). The V and J ends lost 4 bases and 0 bases respectively, with 13 bases between them. The CDR3 is made up of 15 amino acids. Germline lookup yields CDR1 SGHRS and CDR2 YFSETQ. CDR3 sequence: CASSLTASVNTEAFF. For the CDR3, the DNA is TGCGCCAGCAGCCTGACAGCTAGCGTGAACACTGAAGCTTTCTTT.